This TCR beta chain was retrieved from a study of blood T cell repertoires in COVID-19. Study in general: Acute and convalescent COVID-19 specimens originated in the United States, Italy and Spain. In each case, the material was cDNA or gDNA derived from T cells, B-cell-depleted T cells, or PBMCs.

Trimming removed 2 bases from V and 8 bases from J, with 18 bases in between. The CDR3 totals 15 residues. Germline V gene sequence: CDR1 KGHSH, CDR2 LQKENI. Per the original data handling: Estimation of nucleated cell counts was performed using reference gene primer amplification. TCRdb's table, derived via immunoSEQ multiplex PCR, lists solely in-frame clones and lacks some. V and J calls plus clone size are reproduced from that table; the DNA served to infer D and trimming. The sample contains roughly 76,000 clones, around 87% of which appear only once. This clonotype was sampled from a woman aged 80 or over with active or convalescent COVID-19. The specimen was peripheral blood. J is TRBJ1-2 and V is TRBV18; possible D gene TRBD1, 5 bases. The CDR3 spells CASSPSSGRVDGYTF. The CDR3 DNA follows: TGTGCCAGCTCACCATCTTCGGGCAGGGTAGACGGCTACACCTTC.